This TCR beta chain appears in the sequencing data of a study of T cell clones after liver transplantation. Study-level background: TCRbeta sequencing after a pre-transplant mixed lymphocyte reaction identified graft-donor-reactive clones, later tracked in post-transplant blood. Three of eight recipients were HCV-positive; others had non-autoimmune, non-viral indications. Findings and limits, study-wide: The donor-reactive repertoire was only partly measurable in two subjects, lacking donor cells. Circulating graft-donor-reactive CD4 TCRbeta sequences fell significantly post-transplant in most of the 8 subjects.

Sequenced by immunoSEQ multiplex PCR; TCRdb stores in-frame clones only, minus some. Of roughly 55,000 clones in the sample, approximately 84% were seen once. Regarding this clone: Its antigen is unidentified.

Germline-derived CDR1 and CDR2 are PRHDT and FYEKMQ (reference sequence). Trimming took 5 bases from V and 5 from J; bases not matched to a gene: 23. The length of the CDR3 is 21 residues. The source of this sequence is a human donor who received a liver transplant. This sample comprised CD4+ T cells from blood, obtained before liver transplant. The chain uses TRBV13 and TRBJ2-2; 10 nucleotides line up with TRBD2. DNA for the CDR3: TGTGCCAGCAGCCTAATAGGGAGGGTGCTCGCTACTAGCGGGATGACCGGGGAGCTGTTTTTT. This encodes CASSLIGRVLATSGMTGELFF.